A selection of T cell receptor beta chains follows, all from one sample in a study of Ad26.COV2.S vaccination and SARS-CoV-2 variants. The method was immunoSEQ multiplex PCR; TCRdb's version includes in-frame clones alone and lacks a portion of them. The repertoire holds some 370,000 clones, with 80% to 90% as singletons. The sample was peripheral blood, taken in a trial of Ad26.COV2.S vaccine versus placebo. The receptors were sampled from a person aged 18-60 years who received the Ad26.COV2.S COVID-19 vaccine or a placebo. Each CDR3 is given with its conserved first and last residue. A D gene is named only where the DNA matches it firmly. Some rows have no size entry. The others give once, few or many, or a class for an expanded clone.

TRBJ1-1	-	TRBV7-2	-	TGTGCCAGCAGCTCGAGTGGGACGAACACTGAAGCTTTCTTT	CASSSSGTNTEAFF
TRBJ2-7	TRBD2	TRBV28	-	TGTGCCAGCAGTTTATATACAGCGGGGAGCTCCTACGAGCAGTACTTC	CASSLYTAGSSYEQYF
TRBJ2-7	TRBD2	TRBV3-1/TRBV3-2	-	TGTGCCAGCAGCCCACTGGGACTAGCGGGCCCCCCGCGGGAGCAGTACTTC	CASSPLGLAGPPREQYF
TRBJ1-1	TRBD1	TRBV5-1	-	TGCGCCAGCAGCCCTCGGACAGGAGGGGAAGGGCAAGAAGCTTTCTTT	CASSPRTGGEGQEAFF
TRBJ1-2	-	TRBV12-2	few	TGTGCAAGTCGCTTAGGGGGTATGAATGGCTACACCTTC	CASRLGGMNGYTF
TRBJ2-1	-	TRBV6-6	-	TGTGCCAGCAGTATTTCCGGGGACCAGTTCTTC	CASSISGDQFF
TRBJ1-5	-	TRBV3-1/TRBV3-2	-	TGTGCCAGCAGCCAAGGGTTGAGGGATCAGCCCCAGCATTTT	CASSQGLRDQPQHF
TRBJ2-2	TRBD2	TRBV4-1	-	TGCGCCAGCAGCCAAGGTTTCCTTGCTAGCGGGAGGACCACCGGGGAGCTGTTTTTT	CASSQGFLASGRTTGELFF
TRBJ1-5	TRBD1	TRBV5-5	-	TGTGCCAGCAGCCCTGTCCCGGGACAGGGGAATCAGCCCCAGCATTTT	CASSPVPGQGNQPQHF
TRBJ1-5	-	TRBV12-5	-	TGTGCTAGTGGTTTGGGAGGGGCGGGCCAGCCCCAGCATTTT	CASGLGGAGQPQHF
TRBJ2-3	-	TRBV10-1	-	TGCGCCAGCAGTGAGTTGGCGGCTAGCACAGATACGCAGTATTTT	CASSELAASTDTQYF
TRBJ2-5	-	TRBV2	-	TGTGCCAGCAGGAGGGGAGCCGGGGAAGAGACCCAGTACTTC	CASRRGAGEETQYF
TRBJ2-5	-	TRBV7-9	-	TGTGCCAGCGGAGGACAGACCCAGTACTTC	CASGGQTQYF
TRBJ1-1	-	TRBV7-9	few	TGTGCCAGCAGCGCGTCCCTGCGGGGTGAAGCTTTCTTT	CASSASLRGEAFF
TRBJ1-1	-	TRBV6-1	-	TGTGCCAGCAGTGAAGCCCAAGGGACCACTGAAGCTTTCTTT	CASSEAQGTTEAFF
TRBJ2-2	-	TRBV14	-	TGTGCCAGCAGCCATACAAGCGGATCGAACACCGGGGAGCTGTTTTTT	CASSHTSGSNTGELFF
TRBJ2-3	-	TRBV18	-	TGTGCCAGCTCACCACCCGGGACATCAGTCAGCACAGATACGCAGTATTTT	CASSPPGTSVSTDTQYF
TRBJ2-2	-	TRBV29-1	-	TGCAGCGTTGAAACAGCGAACACCGGGGAGCTGTTTTTT	CSVETANTGELFF
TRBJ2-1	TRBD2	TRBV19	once	TGTGCCACCGGATCTAGCGGGGGGCCTACCTACAATGAGCAGTTCTTC	CATGSSGGPTYNEQFF
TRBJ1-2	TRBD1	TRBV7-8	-	TGTGCCAGCAGCGCCGACAGGGGGGGTGGCTACACCTTC	CASSADRGGGYTF
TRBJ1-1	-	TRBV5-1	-	TGCGCCAGCAGCTTGGGGACAAAGACCTTGAACACTGAAGCTTTCTTT	CASSLGTKTLNTEAFF
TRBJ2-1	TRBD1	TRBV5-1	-	TGCGCCAGCACCAGGGACAGTCGCTCCTACAATGAGCAGTTCTTC	CASTRDSRSYNEQFF
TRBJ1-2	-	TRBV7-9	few	TGTGCCAGCAGCTTGAATGCCGGCGTGAGCTACACCTTC	CASSLNAGVSYTF
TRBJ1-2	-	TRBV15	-	TGTGCCACCAGCAGAGATGCAGGTTCCAGCTATGGCTACACCTTC	CATSRDAGSSYGYTF
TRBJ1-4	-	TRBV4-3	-	TGCGCCAGCAGCCAAGAGGGGAATGGTAATGAAAAACTGTTTTTT	CASSQEGNGNEKLFF
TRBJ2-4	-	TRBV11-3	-	TGTGCCACTTCAGGGGCGCGGAAAAACATTCAGTACTTC	CATSGARKNIQYF
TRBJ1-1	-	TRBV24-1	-	TGTGCCACCAGTGATCCGGGGACGGGGAACACTGAAGCTTTCTTT	CATSDPGTGNTEAFF
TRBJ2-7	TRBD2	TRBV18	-	TGTGCCAGCTCAGGACTAGCGCTGAGCTCCTACGAGCAGTACTTC	CASSGLALSSYEQYF
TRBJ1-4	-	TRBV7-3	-	TGTGCCAGCAGCCCCCCTCGGAACAGGAAAAATGAAAAACTGTTTTTT	CASSPPRNRKNEKLFF
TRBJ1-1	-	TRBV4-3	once	TGCGCCAGCAGCCCCGGGGAAATGAGCGGCTTTGCTTTCTTT	CASSPGEMSGFAFF
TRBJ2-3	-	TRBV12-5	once	TGTGCTAGCGGTGATCCCACTTGGGGAGATACGCAGTATTTT	CASGDPTWGDTQYF
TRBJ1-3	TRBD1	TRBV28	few	TGTGCCAGCAGTTTACCCGGGACAGGGGGCATGAACATATATTTT	CASSLPGTGGMNIYF
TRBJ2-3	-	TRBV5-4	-	TGTGCCAGCAGCTCCCGGGCCCTAAGCACAGATACGCAGTATTTT	CASSSRALSTDTQYF
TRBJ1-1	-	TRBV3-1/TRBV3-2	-	TGTGCCAGCAGCCAAGATCTATGGGCTGAAGCTTTCTTT	CASSQDLWAEAFF
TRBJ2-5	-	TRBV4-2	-	TGTGCCAGCAGCCCAGGGACCGAGGGGCGGGAGACCCAGTACTTC	CASSPGTEGRETQYF
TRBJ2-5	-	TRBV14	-	TGTGCCAGCAGCGACGGGGAAGGCCTACAAGAGACCCAGTACTTC	CASSDGEGLQETQYF
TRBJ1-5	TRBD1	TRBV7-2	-	TGTGCCAGCAGTGGGACAGGGATGGGGAATCAGCCCCAGCATTTT	CASSGTGMGNQPQHF
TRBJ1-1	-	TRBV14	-	TGTGCCAGCAGCCATTATATGAACACTGAAGCTTTCTTT	CASSHYMNTEAFF
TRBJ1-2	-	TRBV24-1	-	TGTGCCACCAGTGAGACGGAGGATAAAACGGACGATGGCTACACCTTC	CATSETEDKTDDGYTF
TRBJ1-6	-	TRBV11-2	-	TGTGCCAGCAGCTGGACGAGTGCATGGGATTCACCCCTCCACTTT	CASSWTSAWDSPLHF
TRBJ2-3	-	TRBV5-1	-	TGCGCCAGCAGCTTGGGTGACAGGAGCACAGATACGCAGTATTTT	CASSLGDRSTDTQYF
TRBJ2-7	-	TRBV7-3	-	TGTGCCAGCAGCCGAGGCCTCGGCTACGAGCAGTACTTC	CASSRGLGYEQYF
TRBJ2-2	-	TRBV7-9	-	TGTGCCAGCAGCTCCGGAGTGGTAGGCGGGGAGCTGTTTTTT	CASSSGVVGGELFF
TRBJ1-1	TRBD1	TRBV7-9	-	TGTGCCAGCGGCATAAGGGACAGGGGAGAAGCTTTCTTT	CASGIRDRGEAFF
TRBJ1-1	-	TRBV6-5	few	TGTGCCAGCAGTCGCTTAAGGGTCACTGAAGCTTTCTTT	CASSRLRVTEAFF
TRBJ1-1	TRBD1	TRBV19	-	TGTGCCAGTAGTATGCGGGACAGGGACGTATTTTTCATCCGGACTGAAGCTTTCTTT	CASSMRDRDVFFIRTEAFF
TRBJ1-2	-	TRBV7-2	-	TGTGCCAGCAGCCCGGGAGTTTATGGCTACACCTTC	CASSPGVYGYTF
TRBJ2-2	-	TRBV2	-	TGTGCCAGCTCGCGGGGGCGGGGGTTGACCGGGGAGCTGTTTTTT	CASSRGRGLTGELFF
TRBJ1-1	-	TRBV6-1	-	TGTGCCAGCAGTGAAGGAGGGATCCCTGAAGCTTTCTTT	CASSEGGIPEAFF
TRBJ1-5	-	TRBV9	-	TGTGCCAGCAGCCCTAGGACGTTCGGACAGCCCCAGCATTTT	CASSPRTFGQPQHF
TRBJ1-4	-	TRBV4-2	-	TGTGCCAGCAGCCAGACCACTGTAAAACTGTTTTTT	CASSQTTVKLFF
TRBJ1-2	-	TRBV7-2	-	TGTGCCAGCAGCTTAGCTCGGGACGCCCCGGGAGGCTACACCTTC	CASSLARDAPGGYTF
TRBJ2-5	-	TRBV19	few	TGTGCCAGGATAGGGGAGACCCAGTACTTC	CARIGETQYF
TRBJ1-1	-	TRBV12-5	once	TGTGCTAGTGGAATCCCAGGGACTGAAGCTTTCTTT	CASGIPGTEAFF
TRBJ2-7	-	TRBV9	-	TGTGCCAGCAGCGTAGTGAGTGGGCACGAGCAGTACTTC	CASSVVSGHEQYF
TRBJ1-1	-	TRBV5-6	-	TGTGCCAGCAGCTTTGGTAAGGGTTGGACTGAAGCTTTCTTT	CASSFGKGWTEAFF
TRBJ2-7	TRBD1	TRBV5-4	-	TGTGCCAGCAGCTTCCGGGACAGGGTGCCCTACGAGCAGTACTTC	CASSFRDRVPYEQYF